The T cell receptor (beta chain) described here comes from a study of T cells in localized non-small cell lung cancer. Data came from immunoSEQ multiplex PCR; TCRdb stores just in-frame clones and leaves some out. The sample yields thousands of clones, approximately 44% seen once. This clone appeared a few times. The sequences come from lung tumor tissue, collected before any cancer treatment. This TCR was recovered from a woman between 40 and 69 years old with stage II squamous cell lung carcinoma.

The CDR3 nucleotides are TGCGCCAGCAGCCAAGATGCGGTGAACACTGAAGCTTTCTTT. It is translated as CASSQDAVNTEAFF. The chain couples TRBV4-1 to TRBJ1-1, with unresolved D. There are 14 residues in the CDR3. Trimming took off 0 bases at V and 0 bases at J, with 5 bases between the two ends. The germline V gene encodes CDR1 MGHRA and CDR2 YSYEKL.